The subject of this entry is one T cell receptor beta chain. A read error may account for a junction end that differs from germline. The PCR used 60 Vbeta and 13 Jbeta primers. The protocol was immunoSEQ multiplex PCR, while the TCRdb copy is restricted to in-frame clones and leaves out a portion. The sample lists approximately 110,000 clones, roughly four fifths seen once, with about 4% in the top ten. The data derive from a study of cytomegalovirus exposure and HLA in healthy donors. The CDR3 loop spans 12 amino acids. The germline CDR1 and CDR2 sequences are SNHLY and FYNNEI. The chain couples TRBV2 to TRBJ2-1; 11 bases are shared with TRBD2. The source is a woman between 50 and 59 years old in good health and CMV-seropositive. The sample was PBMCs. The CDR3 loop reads CASRGETSGEIF. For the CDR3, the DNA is TGTGCCAGCAGGGGGGAGACTAGCGGGGAAATCTTC. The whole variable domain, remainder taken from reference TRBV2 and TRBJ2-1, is EPEVTQTPSHQVTQMGQEVILRCVPISNHLYFYWYRQILGQKVEFLVSFYNNEISEKSEIFDDQFSVERPDGSNFTLKIRSTKLEDSAMYFCASRGETSGEIFGPGTRLTVL.